Ten or more counts support the clone carrying this TCR beta chain. What it recognizes is unknown. The sequenced template was RNA, covering the TCR beta CDR3 region. RT-PCR was first run with HTBI primers, then multiplex PCR in a second round. TCRdb reprocessed the multiplex PCR reads with MiXCR, giving one entry per CDR3 protein. The sample has around 1.1 million distinct CDR3 sequences; about 36% are singletons. Germline V lookup: CDR1 SEHNR, CDR2 FQNEAQ (reference sequence). The V end lost 1 base, the J end lost 6 bases, and 19 bases lay between the germline ends. The CDR3 consists of 16 residues. The sample belongs to a study of Graves' ophthalmopathy and Graves' hyperthyroidism. Clinicians diagnosed using symptoms, serum thyroxine, TRAb, thyroid ultrasound and orbital computed tomography. Findings of the study overall: The model achieved 70.59% sensitivity and roughly 72% specificity for ophthalmopathy progression. The majority of expanded thyroid clonotypes above 0.001 frequency also occurred in blood.

Specimen: peripheral blood or thyroid tissue (not recorded which). The receptor was isolated from an adult man with Graves' hyperthyroidism. The chain employs TRBV7-9 and TRBJ2-7; perhaps TRBD1 as D (6 bases). The CDR3 spells CASSLVGGRTLLEQYF. Written as DNA, the CDR3 is TGTGCCAGCAGCTTAGTAGGGGGACGCACCTTACTCGAGCAGTACTTC.